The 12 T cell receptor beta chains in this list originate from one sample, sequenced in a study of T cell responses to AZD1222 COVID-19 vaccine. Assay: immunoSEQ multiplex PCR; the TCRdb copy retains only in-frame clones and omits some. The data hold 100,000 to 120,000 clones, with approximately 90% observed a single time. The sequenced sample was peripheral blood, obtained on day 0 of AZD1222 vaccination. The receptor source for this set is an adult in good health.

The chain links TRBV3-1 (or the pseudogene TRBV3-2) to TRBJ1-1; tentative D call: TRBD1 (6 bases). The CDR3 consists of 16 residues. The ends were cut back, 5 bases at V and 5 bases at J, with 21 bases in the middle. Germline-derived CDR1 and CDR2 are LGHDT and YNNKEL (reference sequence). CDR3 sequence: CASSAVGGPVWTEAFF. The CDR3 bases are TGTGCCAGCAGCGCCGTCGGGGGGCCGGTATGGACTGAAGCTTTCTTT.

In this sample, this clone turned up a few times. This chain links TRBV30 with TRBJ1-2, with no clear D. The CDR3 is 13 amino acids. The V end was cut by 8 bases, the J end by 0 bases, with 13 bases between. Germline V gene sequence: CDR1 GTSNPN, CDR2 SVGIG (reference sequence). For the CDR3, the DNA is TGTGCCCTAGGTGTACAGCCTAACTATGGCTACACCTTC. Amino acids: CALGVQPNYGYTF.

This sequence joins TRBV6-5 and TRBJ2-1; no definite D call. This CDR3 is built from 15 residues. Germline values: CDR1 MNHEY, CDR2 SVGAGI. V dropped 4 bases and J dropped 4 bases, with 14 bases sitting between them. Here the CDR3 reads CASSFLPVDYNEQFF. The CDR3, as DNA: TGTGCCAGCAGTTTCCTCCCGGTGGATTACAATGAGCAGTTCTTC.

The CDR3 is CATSRDMSGSNYGYTF. CDR3 DNA: TGTGCCACCAGCAGAGATATGTCAGGGTCAAACTATGGCTACACCTTC. The J gene is TRBJ1-2, the V gene TRBV15; D possibly corresponds to TRBD1 (5 bases). From germline, CDR1 is LNHNV and CDR2 YYDKDF (reference sequence). The CDR3 contains 16 residues. The V end was cut by 0 bases, the J end by 2 bases, with 13 bases between.

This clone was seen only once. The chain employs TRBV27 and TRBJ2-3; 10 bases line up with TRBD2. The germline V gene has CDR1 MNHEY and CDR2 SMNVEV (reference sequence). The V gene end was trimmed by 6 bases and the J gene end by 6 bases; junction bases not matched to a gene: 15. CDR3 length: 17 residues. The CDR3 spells CASRPPGIWTSGDTQYF. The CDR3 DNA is TGTGCCAGCAGACCCCCCGGGATTTGGACTAGCGGCGATACGCAGTATTTT.

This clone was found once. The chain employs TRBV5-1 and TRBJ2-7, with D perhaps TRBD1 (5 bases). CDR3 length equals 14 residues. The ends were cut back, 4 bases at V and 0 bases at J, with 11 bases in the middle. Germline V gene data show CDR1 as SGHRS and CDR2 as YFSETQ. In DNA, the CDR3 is TGCGCCAGCAGCATAAGACAGAGCTCCTACGAGCAGTACTTC. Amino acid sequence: CASSIRQSSYEQYF.

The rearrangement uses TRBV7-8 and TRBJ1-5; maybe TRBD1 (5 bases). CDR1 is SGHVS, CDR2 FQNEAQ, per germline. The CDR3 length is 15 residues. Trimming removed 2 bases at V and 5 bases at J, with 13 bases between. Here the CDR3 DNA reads TGTGCCAGCAGCTTATTGGGGGGAGGGGATCAGCCCCAGCATTTT. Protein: CASSLLGGGDQPQHF.

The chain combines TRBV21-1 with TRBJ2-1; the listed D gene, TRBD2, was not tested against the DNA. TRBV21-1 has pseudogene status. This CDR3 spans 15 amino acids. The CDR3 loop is CASSVEYYNHNEQFF. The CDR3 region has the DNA TGTGCCAGCTCCGTGGAATACTACAACCACAATGAGCAGTTCTTC.

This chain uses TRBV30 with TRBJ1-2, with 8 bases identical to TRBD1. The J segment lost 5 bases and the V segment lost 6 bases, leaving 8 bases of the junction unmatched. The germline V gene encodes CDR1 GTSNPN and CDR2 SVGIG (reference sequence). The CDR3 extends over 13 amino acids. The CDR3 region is CACSRGPGYGYTF. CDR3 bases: TGTGCCTGTTCCAGGGGGCCCGGGTATGGCTACACCTTC.

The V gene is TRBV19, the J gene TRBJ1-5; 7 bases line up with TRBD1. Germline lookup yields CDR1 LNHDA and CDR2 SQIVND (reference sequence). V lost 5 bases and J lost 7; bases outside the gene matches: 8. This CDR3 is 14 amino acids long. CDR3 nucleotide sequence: TGTGCCAGTAGTCCATCACAGGGGAGACAGCCCCAGCATTTT. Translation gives CASSPSQGRQPQHF.

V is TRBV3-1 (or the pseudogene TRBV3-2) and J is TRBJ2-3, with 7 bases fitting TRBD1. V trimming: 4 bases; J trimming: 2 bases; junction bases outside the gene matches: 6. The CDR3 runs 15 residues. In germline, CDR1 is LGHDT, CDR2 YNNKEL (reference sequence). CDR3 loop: CASSRVRGYTDTQYF. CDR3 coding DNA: TGTGCCAGCAGCCGTGTCAGGGGGTACACAGATACGCAGTATTTT.

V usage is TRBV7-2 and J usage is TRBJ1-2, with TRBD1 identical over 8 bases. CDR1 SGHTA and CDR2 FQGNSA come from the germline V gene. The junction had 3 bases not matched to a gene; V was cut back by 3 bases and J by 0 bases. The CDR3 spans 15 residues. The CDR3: CASSFDRGPNYGYTF. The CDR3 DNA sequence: TGTGCCAGCAGCTTTGACAGGGGACCTAACTATGGCTACACCTTC. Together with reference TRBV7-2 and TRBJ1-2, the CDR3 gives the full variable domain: GAGVSQSPSNKVTEKGKDVELRCDPISGHTALYWYRQSLGQGLEFLIYFQGNSAPDKSGLPSDRFSAERTGGSVSTLTIQRTQQEDSAVYLCASSFDRGPNYGYTFGSGTRLTVV.